Reported below is one TCR beta chain. Its antigen remains unknown. This specimen comes from a study of identical twins. CDR1 is MNHNS and CDR2 is SASEGT in the germline V gene. V lost 6 bases, J lost 5 bases, and 17 bases lay in between. The CDR3 has 15 residues. Findings and caveats of the study: Compared with unrelated sharing, twin-shared out-of-frame alpha sequences had more low-probability sequences. A lower insertion count was a feature of abundant cord blood beta clonotypes, with no such feature in memory repertoires.

Via MiXCR, TCRdb re-called the 5' RACE reads, giving one row per CDR3 protein. The table shows roughly 750,000 distinct CDR3 sequences, with around 21% occurring only once. These records were also assigned to another study, of T cells expressing NK-cell markers. According to that study: As a fraction of CD8+ T cells, dominant NKG2C+ clonotypes reached roughly 1.0-7.5% in 5 to 7 donors. Dominance of the CD3+CD56-NKG2C+ fraction by these clonotypes also held in a handful of donors.

Sequencing was done on a sample of PBMCs. The clonotype comes from a woman younger than 35 in good health. V gene TRBV6-1 combines with J gene TRBJ1-5, with no clear D. Written as DNA, the CDR3 is TGTGCCAGCAGCCATGTGGATCGGTACTATCAGCCCCAGCATTTT. This codes for CASSHVDRYYQPQHF.